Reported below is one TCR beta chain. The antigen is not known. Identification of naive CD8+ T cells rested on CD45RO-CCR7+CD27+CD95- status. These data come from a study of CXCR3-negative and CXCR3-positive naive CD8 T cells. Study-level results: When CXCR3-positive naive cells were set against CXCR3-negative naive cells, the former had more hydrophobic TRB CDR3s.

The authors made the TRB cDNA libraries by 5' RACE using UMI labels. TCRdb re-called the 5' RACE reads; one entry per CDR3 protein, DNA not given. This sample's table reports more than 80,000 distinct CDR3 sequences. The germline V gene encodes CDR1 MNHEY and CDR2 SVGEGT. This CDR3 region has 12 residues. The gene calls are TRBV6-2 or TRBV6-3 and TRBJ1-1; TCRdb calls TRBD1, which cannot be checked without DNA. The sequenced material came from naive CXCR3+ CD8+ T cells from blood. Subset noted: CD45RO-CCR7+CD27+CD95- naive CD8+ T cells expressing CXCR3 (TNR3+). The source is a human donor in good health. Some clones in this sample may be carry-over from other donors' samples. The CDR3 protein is CASSYGGTEAFF.